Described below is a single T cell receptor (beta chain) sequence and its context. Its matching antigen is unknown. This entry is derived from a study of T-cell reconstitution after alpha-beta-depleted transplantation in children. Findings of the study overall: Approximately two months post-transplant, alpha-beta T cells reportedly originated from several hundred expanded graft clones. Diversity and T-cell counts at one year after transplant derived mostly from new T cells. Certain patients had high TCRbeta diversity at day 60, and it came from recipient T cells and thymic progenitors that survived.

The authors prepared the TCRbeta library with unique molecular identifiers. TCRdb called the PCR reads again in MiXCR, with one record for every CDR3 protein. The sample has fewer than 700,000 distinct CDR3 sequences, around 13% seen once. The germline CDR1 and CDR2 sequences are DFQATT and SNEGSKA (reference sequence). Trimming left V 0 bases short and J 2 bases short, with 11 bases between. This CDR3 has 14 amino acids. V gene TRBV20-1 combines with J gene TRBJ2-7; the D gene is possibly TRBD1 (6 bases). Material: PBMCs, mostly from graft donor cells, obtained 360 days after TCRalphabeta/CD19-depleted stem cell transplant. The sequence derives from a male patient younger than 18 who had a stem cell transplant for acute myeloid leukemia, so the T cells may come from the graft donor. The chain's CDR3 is CSARDNRVTYEQYF. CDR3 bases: TGCAGTGCTAGAGATAACAGGGTTACCTACGAGCAGTACTTC.